This T cell receptor (beta chain) is drawn from a study of cytomegalovirus exposure and HLA in healthy donors. Some clones are missing from TCRdb's copy, which holds only in-frame ones; the method was immunoSEQ multiplex PCR. The sample carries some 80,000 clones, 90% to 96% recorded once. This clone is a singleton in its sample. Germline V lookup: CDR1 GTSNPN, CDR2 SVGIG (reference sequence). The CDR3 is 16 residues long. Trimming at V came to 0 bases and at J to 2 bases, leaving 7 bases not matched to a gene. The chain carries TRBV30 and TRBJ1-2; 9 bases align to TRBD1. Material: PBMCs. This clonotype was obtained from a man aged 18 to 35 in good health and CMV-seropositive. CDR3 in DNA: TGTGCCTGGAGTGTATCTTGGACAGGGGTGAACTATGGCTACACCTTC. It specifies CAWSVSWTGVNYGYTF. The full variable domain, completed using reference TRBV30 and TRBJ1-2, is SQTIHQWPATLVQPVGSPLSLECTVEGTSNPNLYWYRQAAGRGLQLLFYSVGIGQISSEVPQNLSASRPQDRQFILSSKKLLLSDSGFYLCAWSVSWTGVNYGYTFGSGTRLTVV.